The 5 T cell receptor beta chains listed next were all sequenced from one sample in a study of blood T cell repertoires in COVID-19. TCRdb's table, derived via immunoSEQ multiplex PCR, lists solely in-frame clones and lacks some. Of some 530,000 clones in the sample, around nine tenths were seen once. Sequenced material: PBMCs or T cells enriched from blood (not recorded which). The origin of the receptors is a woman between 55 and 75 years old who had recovered from COVID-19.

V gene TRBV5-8 combines with J gene TRBJ2-3; 9 bases are shared with TRBD2. V dropped 7 bases and J dropped 3; count of bases not matched to a gene: 9. The germline gives CDR1 SGHTS, CDR2 YDEGEE. The CDR3 covers 15 residues. The CDR3 sequence is CASLMRLAGTDTQYF. In nucleotides, the CDR3 is TGTGCCAGCCTTATGCGGCTAGCGGGGACAGATACGCAGTATTTT.

This rearrangement joins TRBV15 to TRBJ1-6; 8 nucleotides agree with TRBD1. Germline-derived CDR1 and CDR2 are LNHNV and YYDKDF (reference sequence). V shed 2 bases and J 7 bases; nucleotides not matched to a gene: 1. This CDR3 region has 14 residues. The CDR3 sequence: CATSRTGGNSPLHF. The CDR3 DNA is TGTGCCACCAGCAGAACAGGGGGGAATTCACCCCTCCACTTT.

This chain joins TRBV7-2 and TRBJ1-6; possibly TRBD1 for D (5 bases). Trimming cost V 2 bases and J 10 bases, with 18 bases left between them. Germline V lookup: CDR1 SGHTA, CDR2 FQGNSA. The CDR3 contains 16 residues. The CDR3 here is CASSLSTSSGESPLHF. The CDR3 DNA is TGTGCCAGCAGCTTAAGTACAAGTTCGGGGGAATCACCCCTCCACTTT. The variable domain in full, with the rest retrieved from reference TRBV7-2 and TRBJ1-6, is GAGVSQSPSNKVTEKGKDVELRCDPISGHTALYWYRQSLGQGLEFLIYFQGNSAPDKSGLPSDRFSAERTGGSVSTLTIQRTQQEDSAVYLCASSLSTSSGESPLHFGNGTRLTVT.

The genes are TRBV5-4 and TRBJ2-1; no reliable D call. From germline, CDR1 is SGHNT and CDR2 YYREEE (reference sequence). The CDR3 runs to 13 residues. V gave up 7 bases and J gave up 0 bases, with 8 bases separating them. For the CDR3, the DNA is TGTGCCAGCGCAGGTAGCTCCTACAATGAGCAGTTCTTC. Translating it yields CASAGSSYNEQFF. The full variable domain, in which reference TRBV5-4 and TRBJ2-1 provide the parts outside the CDR3, is ETGVTQSPTHLIKTRGQQVTLRCSSQSGHNTVSWYQQALGQGPQFIFQYYREEENGRGNFPPRFSGLQFPNYSSELNVNALELDDSALYLCASAGSSYNEQFFGPGTRLTVL.

The rearrangement uses TRBV6-5 and TRBJ1-1; D not resolved. Trimming removed 8 bases at V and 5 bases at J, with 12 bases between. The CDR3 covers 12 residues. The germline CDR1 and CDR2 sequences are MNHEY and SVGAGI. For the CDR3, the DNA is TGTGCCAGCCTTGAGGGTGGGACTGAAGCTTTCTTT. Translation: CASLEGGTEAFF.